This record concerns one T cell receptor (beta chain) sequence. The data originate from a study of blood T cell repertoires in COVID-19. Method: immunoSEQ multiplex PCR; TCRdb's copy keeps in-frame clones and lacks some. Of 140,000 or so clones detected, 65% to 80% appear once; the ten largest clones hold around a sixth. Germline loops: CDR1 ENHRY, CDR2 SYGVKD. The CDR3 has 17 residues. V was pared by 0 bases and J by 6 bases, with 5 bases of the junction left unmatched. The V gene is TRBV10-3, the J gene TRBJ1-6; 10 bases match TRBD1. The source material was peripheral blood. This receptor was identified in a man in his forties or fifties with acute or convalescent COVID-19. CDR3 bases: TGTGCCATCAGTGAGTCGGGGACAGGGGTAATTAATTCACCCCTCCACTTT. It translates to CAISESGTGVINSPLHF.